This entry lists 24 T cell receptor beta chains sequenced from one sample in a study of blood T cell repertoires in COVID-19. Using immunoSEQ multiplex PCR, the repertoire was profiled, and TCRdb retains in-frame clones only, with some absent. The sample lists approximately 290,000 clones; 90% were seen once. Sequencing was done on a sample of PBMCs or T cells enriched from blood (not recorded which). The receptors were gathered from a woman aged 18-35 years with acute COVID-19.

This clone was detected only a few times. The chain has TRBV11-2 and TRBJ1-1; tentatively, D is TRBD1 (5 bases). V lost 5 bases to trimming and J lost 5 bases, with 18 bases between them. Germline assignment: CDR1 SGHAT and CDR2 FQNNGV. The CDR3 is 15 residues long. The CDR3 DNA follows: TGTGCCAGCAGCCGGCCGGGACTTACTAAGACTGAAGCTTTCTTT. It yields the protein CASSRPGLTKTEAFF.

The CDR3 reads CASSRREGREQYF. CDR3 sequence (DNA): TGTGCCAGCAGCAGGAGGGAGGGCCGCGAGCAGTACTTC. V is TRBV21-1 and J is TRBJ2-7; the table's D call TRBD2 went unverified against the DNA. TRBV21-1 is a pseudogene locus. This CDR3 region has 13 residues.

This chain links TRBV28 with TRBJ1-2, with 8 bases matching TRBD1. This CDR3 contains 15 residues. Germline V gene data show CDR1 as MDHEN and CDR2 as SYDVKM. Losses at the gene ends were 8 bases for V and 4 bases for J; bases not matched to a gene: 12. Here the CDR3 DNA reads TGTGCCAGCGGATCAGGGGGCGCTAAGGCCTATGGCTACACCTTC. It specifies CASGSGGAKAYGYTF.

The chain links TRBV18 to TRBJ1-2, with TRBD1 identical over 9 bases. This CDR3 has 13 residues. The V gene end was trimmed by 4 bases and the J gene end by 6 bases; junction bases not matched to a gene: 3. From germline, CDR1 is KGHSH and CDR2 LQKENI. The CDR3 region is CASSLGQGDGYTF. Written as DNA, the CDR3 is TGTGCCAGCTCACTGGGACAGGGAGATGGCTACACCTTC.

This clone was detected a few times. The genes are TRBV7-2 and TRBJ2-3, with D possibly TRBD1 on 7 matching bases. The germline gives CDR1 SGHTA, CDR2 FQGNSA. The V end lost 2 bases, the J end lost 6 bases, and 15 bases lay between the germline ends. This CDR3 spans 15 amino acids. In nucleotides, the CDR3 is TGTGCCAGCAGCTTATCCACGACAGGGAGGGATACGCAGTATTTT. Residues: CASSLSTTGRDTQYF.

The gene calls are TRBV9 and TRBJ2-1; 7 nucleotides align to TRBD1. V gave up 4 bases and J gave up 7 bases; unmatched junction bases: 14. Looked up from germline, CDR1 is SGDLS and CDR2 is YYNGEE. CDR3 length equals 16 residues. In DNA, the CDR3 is TGTGCCAGCAGCTTACCTCAGGGGGAACTTTCTAATGAGCAGTTCTTC. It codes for CASSLPQGELSNEQFF. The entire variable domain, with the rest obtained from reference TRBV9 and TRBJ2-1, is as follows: DSGVTQTPKHLITATGQRVTLRCSPRSGDLSVYWYQQSLDQGLQFLIQYYNGEERAKGNILERFSAQQFPDLHSELNLSSLELGDSALYFCASSLPQGELSNEQFFGPGTRLTVL.

The CDR3, as DNA: TGTGCCACAGGACTAGTGGGCTACGAGCAGTACTTC. Protein product: CATGLVGYEQYF. The gene calls are TRBV2 and TRBJ2-7, with 7 bases fitting TRBD2. Germline CDR1 is SNHLY and CDR2 is FYNNEI. V trimming: 10 bases; J trimming: 3 bases; junction bases outside the gene matches: 6. The CDR3 consists of 12 residues. The full variable domain, rest sourced from reference TRBV2 and TRBJ2-7, is EPEVTQTPSHQVTQMGQEVILRCVPISNHLYFYWYRQILGQKVEFLVSFYNNEISEKSEIFDDQFSVERPDGSNFTLKIRSTKLEDSAMYFCATGLVGYEQYFGPGTRLTVT.

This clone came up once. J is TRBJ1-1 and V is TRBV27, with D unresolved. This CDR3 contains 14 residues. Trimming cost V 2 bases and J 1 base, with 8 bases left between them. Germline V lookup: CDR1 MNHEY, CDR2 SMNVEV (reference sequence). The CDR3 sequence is CASSLGLTNTEAFF. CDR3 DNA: TGTGCCAGCAGTTTAGGGCTGACGAACACTGAAGCTTTCTTT.

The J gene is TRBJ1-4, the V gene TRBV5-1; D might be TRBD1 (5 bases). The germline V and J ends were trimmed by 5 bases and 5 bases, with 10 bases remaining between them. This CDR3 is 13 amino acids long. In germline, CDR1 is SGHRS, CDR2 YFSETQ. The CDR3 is CASSFGGNEKLFF. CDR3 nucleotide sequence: TGCGCCAGCAGTTTTGGGGGGAATGAAAAACTGTTTTTT.

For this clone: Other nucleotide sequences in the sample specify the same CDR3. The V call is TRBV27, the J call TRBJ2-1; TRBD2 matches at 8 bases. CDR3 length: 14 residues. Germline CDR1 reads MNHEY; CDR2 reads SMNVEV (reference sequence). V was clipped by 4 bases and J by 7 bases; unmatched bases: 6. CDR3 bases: TGTGCCAGCAGTTCCCTAGCGGGCCGTAATGAGCAGTTCTTC. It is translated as CASSSLAGRNEQFF.

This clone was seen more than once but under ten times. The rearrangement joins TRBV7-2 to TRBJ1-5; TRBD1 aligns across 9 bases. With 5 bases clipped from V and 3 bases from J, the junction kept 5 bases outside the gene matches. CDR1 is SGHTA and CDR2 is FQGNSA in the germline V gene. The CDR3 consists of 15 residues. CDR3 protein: CASSADRGNNQPQHF. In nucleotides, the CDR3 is TGTGCCAGCAGCGCCGACAGGGGGAACAATCAGCCCCAGCATTTT.

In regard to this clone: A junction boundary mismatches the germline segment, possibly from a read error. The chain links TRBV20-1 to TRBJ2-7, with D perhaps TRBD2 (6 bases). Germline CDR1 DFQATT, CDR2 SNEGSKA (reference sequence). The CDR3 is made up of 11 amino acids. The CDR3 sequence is CSARVDYGQYF. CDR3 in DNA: TGCAGTGCCAGGGTGGACTACGGGCAGTACTTC.

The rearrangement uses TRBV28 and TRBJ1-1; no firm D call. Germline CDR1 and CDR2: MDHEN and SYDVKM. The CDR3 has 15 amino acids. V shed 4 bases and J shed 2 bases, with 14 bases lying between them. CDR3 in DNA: TGTGCCAGCAGTTCCGGGATAAAGGGCAACACTGAAGCTTTCTTT. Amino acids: CASSSGIKGNTEAFF. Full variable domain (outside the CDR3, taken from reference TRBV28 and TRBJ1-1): DVKVTQSSRYLVKRTGEKVFLECVQDMDHENMFWYRQDPGLGLRLIYFSYDVKMKEKGDIPEGYSVSREKKERFSLILESASTNQTSMYLCASSSGIKGNTEAFFGQGTRLTVV.

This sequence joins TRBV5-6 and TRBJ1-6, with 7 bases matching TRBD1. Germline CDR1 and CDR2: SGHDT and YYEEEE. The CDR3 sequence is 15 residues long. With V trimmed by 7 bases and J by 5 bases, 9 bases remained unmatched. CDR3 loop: CASRRMDRNNSPLHF. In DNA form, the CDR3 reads TGTGCCAGCCGTAGGATGGACAGGAATAATTCACCCCTCCACTTT. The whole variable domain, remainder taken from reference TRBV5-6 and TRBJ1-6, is DAGVTQSPTHLIKTRGQQVTLRCSPKSGHDTVSWYQQALGQGPQFIFQYYEEEERQRGNFPDRFSGHQFPNYSSELNVNALLLGDSALYLCASRRMDRNNSPLHFGNGTRLTVT.

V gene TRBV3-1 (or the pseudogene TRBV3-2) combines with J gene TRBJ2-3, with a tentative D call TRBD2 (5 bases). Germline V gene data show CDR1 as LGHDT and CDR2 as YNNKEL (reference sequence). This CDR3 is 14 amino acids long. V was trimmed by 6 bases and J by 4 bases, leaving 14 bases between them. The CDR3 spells CASRTTEAPDTQYF. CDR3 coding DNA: TGTGCCAGCAGGACTACTGAGGCCCCAGATACGCAGTATTTT.

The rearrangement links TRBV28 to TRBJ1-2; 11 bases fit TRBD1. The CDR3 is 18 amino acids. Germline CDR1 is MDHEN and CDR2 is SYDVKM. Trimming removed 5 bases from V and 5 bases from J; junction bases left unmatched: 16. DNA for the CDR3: TGTGCCAGCAGTCTTGGGATCCCGGACAGGGGGCATGGATATGGCTACACCTTC. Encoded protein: CASSLGIPDRGHGYGYTF.

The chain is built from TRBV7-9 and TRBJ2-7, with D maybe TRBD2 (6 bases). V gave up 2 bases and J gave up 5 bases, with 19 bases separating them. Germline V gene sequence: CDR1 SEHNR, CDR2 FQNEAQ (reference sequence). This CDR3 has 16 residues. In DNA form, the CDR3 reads TGTGCCAGCAGCTTACGGCGGGGACTCTGGGAGGACGAGCAGTACTTC. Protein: CASSLRRGLWEDEQYF.

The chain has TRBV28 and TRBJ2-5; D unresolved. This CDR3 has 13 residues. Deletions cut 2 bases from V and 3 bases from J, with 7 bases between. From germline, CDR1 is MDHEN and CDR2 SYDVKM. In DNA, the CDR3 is TGTGCCAGCAGTTTAGGGCAGGAAGAGACCCAGTACTTC. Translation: CASSLGQEETQYF.

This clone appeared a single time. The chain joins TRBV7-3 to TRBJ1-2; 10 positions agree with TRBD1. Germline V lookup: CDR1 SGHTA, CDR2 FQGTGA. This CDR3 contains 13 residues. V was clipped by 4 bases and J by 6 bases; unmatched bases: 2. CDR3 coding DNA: TGTGCCAGCAGCTCCGGACAGGGGGATGGCTACACCTTC. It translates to CASSSGQGDGYTF.

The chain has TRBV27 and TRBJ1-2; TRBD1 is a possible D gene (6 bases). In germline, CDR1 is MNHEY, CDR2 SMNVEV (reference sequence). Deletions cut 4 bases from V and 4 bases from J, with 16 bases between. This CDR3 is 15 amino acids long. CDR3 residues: CASSSTRQAFYGYTF. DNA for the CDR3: TGTGCCAGCAGTTCCACCCGACAGGCCTTCTATGGCTACACCTTC.

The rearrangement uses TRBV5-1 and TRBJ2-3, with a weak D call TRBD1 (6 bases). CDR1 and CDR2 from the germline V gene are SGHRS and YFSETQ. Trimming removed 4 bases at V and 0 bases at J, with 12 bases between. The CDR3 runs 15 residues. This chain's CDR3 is CASSLGQTSTDTQYF. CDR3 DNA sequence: TGCGCCAGCAGCCTAGGACAGACCAGCACAGATACGCAGTATTTT.

This CDR3 reads CASSQDLEGLDGYTF. The CDR3 DNA sequence: TGTGCCAGCAGCCAAGATCTGGAGGGACTGGATGGCTACACCTTC. The chain uses TRBV4-2 and TRBJ1-2; D is perhaps TRBD1 (5 bases). CDR1 and CDR2 (germline): LGHNA, YNFKEQ. The CDR3 extends over 15 amino acids. V was clipped by 0 bases and J by 6 bases, with 14 bases between them.

The CDR3 bases are TGTGCCAGCAGTTACCAGGGCGGGAGGCCGAACGAGCAGTACTTC. Its protein is CASSYQGGRPNEQYF. The genes are TRBV6-5 and TRBJ2-7; 8 bases are shared with TRBD2. Germline lookup yields CDR1 MNHEY and CDR2 SVGAGI. CDR3 size: 15 residues. Trimming cost V 2 bases and J 5 bases; bases outside gene matches: 8.

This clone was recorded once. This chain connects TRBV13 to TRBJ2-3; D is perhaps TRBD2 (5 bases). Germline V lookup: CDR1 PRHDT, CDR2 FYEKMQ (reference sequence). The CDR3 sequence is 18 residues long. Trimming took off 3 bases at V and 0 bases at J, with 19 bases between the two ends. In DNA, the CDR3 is TGTGCCAGCAGCTTGAACAAACTAGTGCTCACGAGCACAGATACGCAGTATTTT. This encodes CASSLNKLVLTSTDTQYF.